This T cell receptor beta chain originates from a study of glioma-infiltrating T cells after dendritic cell vaccination. Germline loops: CDR1 LNHDA, CDR2 SQIVND (reference sequence). This CDR3 spans 13 amino acids. The trim removed 5 bases at V and 3 bases at J, leaving 4 bases unmatched. Sequenced by immunoSEQ multiplex PCR; TCRdb stores in-frame clones only, minus some. The repertoire includes 50,000 to 65,000 clones, under 90% of them detected once, and about 8.1% sits in the top ten. In the case of this clone: Antigen: not known.

Whole-study results and caveats: Higher TCR clonality did not directly relate to longer survival.

Time point indicated: after dendritic cell vaccination, including at tumor progression/relapse. The chain links TRBV19 to TRBJ2-7, with 7 positions matching TRBD1. The starting material was blood, obtained after dendritic cell vaccination. This TCR was sampled from a human donor with glioblastoma. The CDR3 protein is CASSPGQNYEQYF. The CDR3 bases are TGTGCCAGTAGTCCGGGACAGAACTACGAGCAGTACTTC.